This T cell receptor beta chain was profiled in a study of CD8 T cells in ankylosing spondylitis. Study-wide results and caveats: Disease-associated clones were reportedly significantly overrepresented in matched ankylosing spondylitis synovial fluid. A TCR beta motif made of about 8 highly homologous variants seemed typical of ankylosing spondylitis blood. Existing reports had already noted some motif variants in reactive arthritis synovial fluid and blood.

The authors made TCR beta libraries by quantitative 5'-RACE with molecular barcodes. TCRdb fed the 5' RACE reads into MiXCR, producing one record per CDR3 protein. The repertoire holds about 52,000 distinct CDR3 sequences, approximately 8% seen once, with around 8.7% in the top ten. Germline CDR1 LNHDA, CDR2 SQIVND (reference sequence). The CDR3 extends over 15 amino acids. After removal of 4 bases from V and 4 bases from J, the junction contained 6 bases not matched to a gene. This clonotype was detected ten times or more. Its antigen is unknown. The source of this sequence is a female donor with ankylosing spondylitis or in good health (not recorded which). This chain joins TRBV19 and TRBJ1-4, with 7 positions matching TRBD1. The specimen sequenced was blood, either unsorted or a sorted T cell fraction (not recorded which). This chain's CDR3 is CASSKAGTDNEKLFF. The CDR3 DNA reads TGTGCCAGTAGTAAGGCCGGGACAGATAATGAAAAACTGTTTTTT.